These T cell receptor beta chains were read from a single sample in a study of T cell responses to AZD1222 COVID-19 vaccine. Only in-frame clones appear in the TCRdb table, and some are missing; sequencing was by immunoSEQ multiplex PCR. The table has 93,000 or so clones, approximately 88% seen once; the top ten hold around 20%. Source: peripheral blood, taken on day 0 of AZD1222 vaccination. The receptor source for this set is an adult in good health. CDR3s include the opening cysteine and the closing phenylalanine or tryptophan. D genes are given only for firm matches. Size values are once, few and many counts, or a class for expanded clones, and some rows have none.

v_gene	abundance	d_gene	j_gene	CDR3nt	CDR3aa
TRBV12-3/TRBV12-4	.	.	TRBJ1-2	TGTGCCAGCACCCCGGGGGAGGCTTATGGCTACACCTTC	CASTPGEAYGYTF
TRBV24-1	.	TRBD2	TRBJ2-1	TGTGCCACCAGGACCGGACTAGCGGGAGATAATGAGCAGTTCTTC	CATRTGLAGDNEQFF
TRBV7-2	.	.	TRBJ1-3	TGTGCCAGCAGTCCCGACGGCACCTCAGGAAACACCATATATTTT	CASSPDGTSGNTIYF
TRBV19	.	TRBD2	TRBJ2-2	TGTGCCAGTATTCCCCTGCGGGGGGCCGGGGAGCTGTTTTTT	CASIPLRGAGELFF
TRBV11-2	.	.	TRBJ1-3	TGTGCCAGCAGCTCTAGATACCAGACGGCCTCACCTGGAAACACCATATATTTT	CASSSRYQTASPGNTIYF
TRBV27	.	.	TRBJ2-1	TGTGCCAGCAGTCTCAGGGCTGGCGGGACGACTAACAATGAGCAGTTCTTC	CASSLRAGGTTNNEQFF
TRBV10-1	.	.	TRBJ1-4	TGCGCCAGCAGCCGGGACCTTAATGAAAAACTGTTTTTT	CASSRDLNEKLFF
TRBV11-2	.	.	TRBJ2-5	TGTGCCAGCAGCTCGCGGTTTCAAGAGACCCAGTACTTC	CASSSRFQETQYF
TRBV9	.	TRBD1	TRBJ1-1	TGTGCCAGCAGCGTCATCCGGGACAGGGTATTGGAAGGCACTGAAGCTTTCTTT	CASSVIRDRVLEGTEAFF
TRBV3-1/TRBV3-2	.	.	TRBJ2-5	TGTGCCAGCAGCCCCTTTTTTAGCGGCCAAGAGACCCAGTACTTC	CASSPFFSGQETQYF
TRBV7-3	.	.	TRBJ1-6	TGTGCCAGCAGCTTATCTGGGTCCTATAATTCACCCCTCCACTTT	CASSLSGSYNSPLHF
TRBV19	once	.	TRBJ1-2	TGTGCCAGTAGTATAGTGCAGGGCTCCTATGGCTACACCTTC	CASSIVQGSYGYTF
TRBV19	.	TRBD1	TRBJ1-2	TGTGCCAGTAGTATGTATCAGGGGGGGCTGAACACCTTC	CASSMYQGGLNTF
TRBV28	few	TRBD1	TRBJ2-7	TGTGCCAGCAGACAGGTGGGACAGGGTAAGGGGGAGCAGTACTTC	CASRQVGQGKGEQYF
TRBV6-5	.	TRBD1	TRBJ2-7	TGTGCCAGCAGTTACTCGAGGACAGGGTTCGAGCAGTACTTC	CASSYSRTGFEQYF
TRBV9	.	.	TRBJ1-1	TGTGCCAGCAGCGTAGTTGGGGCGGGTGGAAACACTGAAGCTTTCTTT	CASSVVGAGGNTEAFF
TRBV7-2	few	.	TRBJ2-1	TGTGCCAGTCGAGAAGTAAATGAGCAGTTCTTC	CASREVNEQFF
TRBV3-1/TRBV3-2	.	TRBD1	TRBJ1-1	TGTGCCAGCAGCCACACAGCGACAGGGCTTGGCACTGAAGCTTTCTTT	CASSHTATGLGTEAFF
TRBV28	.	.	TRBJ1-5	TGTGCCAGCAGGGGTGTTAGCAATCAGCCCCAGCATTTT	CASRGVSNQPQHF
TRBV28	.	TRBD1	TRBJ1-6	TGTGCCAGTTGGACAGGGCCCTATAATTCACCCCTCCACTTT	CASWTGPYNSPLHF
TRBV7-9	once	TRBD1	TRBJ1-6	TGTGCCAGCAGCATCGGACAGGTTCAAGCACCCCTCCACTTT	CASSIGQVQAPLHF
TRBV6-5	once	.	TRBJ2-1	TGTGCCAGCAGCCGACCGGGCGGCCATGAGCAGTTCTTC	CASSRPGGHEQFF
TRBV30	.	.	TRBJ1-4	TGTGCCTGGAGTGTACATTCGGGGCCTAATGAAAAACTGTTTTTT	CAWSVHSGPNEKLFF
TRBV6-5	.	TRBD2	TRBJ2-7	TGTGCCAGCAGCACCGGACTAGCGGGAACCTACGAGCAGTACTTC	CASSTGLAGTYEQYF
TRBV28	.	.	TRBJ1-1	TGTGCCAGCAGTTTCGGGACGGTGAACACTGAAGCTTTCTTT	CASSFGTVNTEAFF
TRBV30	.	.	TRBJ1-5	TGTGCCTGGAGTGGGGGCCACTATAGCAATCAGCCCCAGCATTTT	CAWSGGHYSNQPQHF
TRBV10-3	.	.	TRBJ2-1	TGTGCCATCAGCGAGGAGACAGATGAGCAGTTCTTC	CAISEETDEQFF
TRBV19	.	.	TRBJ1-6	TGTGCCAGTACGGAAGGGCTCTATAATTCACCCCTCCACTTT	CASTEGLYNSPLHF
TRBV28	.	.	TRBJ1-2	TGTGCCAGCAGCCCCCCTTCGAGGGCAGGGGAGCATGGCTACACCTTC	CASSPPSRAGEHGYTF
TRBV6-5	once	.	TRBJ1-2	TGTGCCAGCAGTTACGGTGGCTATGGCTACACCTTC	CASSYGGYGYTF
TRBV2	.	.	TRBJ2-7	TGTGCCAGCAGGACCGGGACCACGCAGTACTTC	CASRTGTTQYF
TRBV7-2	.	.	TRBJ1-4	TGTGCCAGCAGCCCAGCCAGGGTAACTAATGAAAAACTGTTTTTT	CASSPARVTNEKLFF
TRBV6-2/TRBV6-3	.	TRBD2	TRBJ2-3	TGTGCCAGCAGTTTCTCAGCGGGAGCGGGAGATACGCAGTATTTT	CASSFSAGAGDTQYF
TRBV18	.	.	TRBJ2-1	TGTGCCAGCTCACAACGGGGGTCTAACTACAATGAGCAGTTCTTC	CASSQRGSNYNEQFF
TRBV21-1	.	.	TRBJ1-2	TGTGCCAGCATCCCGGGAGGTCGGGACTATGGCTACACCTTC	CASIPGGRDYGYTF
TRBV12-3/TRBV12-4	.	TRBD1	TRBJ1-2	TGTGCCAGCAGTGGGGACAGGTCGTTCGGCTACACCTTC	CASSGDRSFGYTF
TRBV6-5	once	TRBD1	TRBJ1-1	TGTGCCAGCAAGGAGGGGGCGGTGAACACTGAAGCTTTCTTT	CASKEGAVNTEAFF
TRBV9	.	.	TRBJ2-5	TGTGCCAGCAGCGTCTACAGCCAAGAGACCCAGTACTTC	CASSVYSQETQYF
TRBV28	.	.	TRBJ1-1	TGTGCCAGCAGTCTAGGGGTAATGGGCACTGAAGCTTTCTTT	CASSLGVMGTEAFF
TRBV27	medium-sized	TRBD1	TRBJ1-1	TGTGCCAGCAGTTTATCGCCAGGGGGGACTGAAGCTTTCTTT	CASSLSPGGTEAFF
TRBV6-4	.	TRBD2	TRBJ2-3	TGTGCCAGCAGTGAATCCGGGGGGGCCGATACGCAGTATTTT	CASSESGGADTQYF
TRBV9	.	TRBD1	TRBJ1-3	TGTGCCAGCAGCGATAGACAGGGCTCTGGAAACACCATATATTTT	CASSDRQGSGNTIYF
TRBV5-1	.	.	TRBJ1-1	TGCGCCAGCAGCGGGGTGTTGAACACTGAAGCTTTCTTT	CASSGVLNTEAFF
TRBV21-1	.	.	TRBJ1-4	TGTGCCAGCCGAAGCCCCGTAAAAGTTGAAAAACTGTTTTTT	CASRSPVKVEKLFF
TRBV7-2	.	.	TRBJ1-2	TGTGCCAGCAGCTTAGATGGGGTTGGCTACACCTTC	CASSLDGVGYTF
TRBV5-1	.	.	TRBJ2-1	TGCGCCAGCAGCTTGTCCGGCGGAAGCTCCTACAATGAGCAGTTCTTC	CASSLSGGSSYNEQFF
TRBV18	.	.	TRBJ1-4	TGTGCCAGCTCACCAAGGAGTCCAACTAATGAAAAACTGTTTTTT	CASSPRSPTNEKLFF
TRBV18	.	.	TRBJ1-2	TGTGCCAGCTCACCACCGACAGGAGGGCCTGCTAACTATGGCTACACCTTC	CASSPPTGGPANYGYTF
TRBV19	.	.	TRBJ2-1	TGTGCCAGTAGTATAAGTGGGAGAAGGGACAATGAGCAGTTCTTC	CASSISGRRDNEQFF